Listed below are T cell receptor beta chains from one sample, sequenced in a study of shared T cell receptors in the human thymus. Here immunoSEQ multiplex PCR was the method, and the copy in TCRdb shows in-frame clones only, minus some. Here the sample spans 700,000 or so clones, roughly 85% being singletons. The same data also went into a second study, on human thymus T cells.

The sample was thymocytes. The source is a girl under three years old with a congenital heart defect. Both conserved end residues are part of each CDR3. Fields, in order: D gene, V gene, J gene, clone size, CDR3 protein, CDR3 DNA. The D gene is left open where the match is weak. A row's size may be missing; if present it is once, few, many or a size class.

NA	TRBV7-2	TRBJ2-3	NA	CASSPETATDTQYF	TGTGCCAGCAGCCCCGAGACTGCCACAGATACGCAGTATTTT
TRBD2	TRBV10-1	TRBJ2-5	once	CASSESPAGGQETQYF	TGCGCCAGCAGTGAGTCACCAGCGGGGGGTCAAGAGACCCAGTACTTC
TRBD2	TRBV4-1	TRBJ2-5	NA	CASSQRSSGEPQETQYF	TGCGCCAGCAGCCAACGTTCTAGCGGGGAACCCCAAGAGACCCAGTACTTC
TRBD1	TRBV7-9	TRBJ2-3	NA	CAIPLPDRGQVDTQYF	TGTGCCATCCCGCTACCGGACAGGGGGCAGGTAGATACGCAGTATTTT
TRBD1	TRBV6-5	TRBJ1-5	NA	CASSYSRQGRGPQHF	TGTGCCAGCAGTTACTCGAGACAGGGGAGGGGGCCCCAGCATTTT
TRBD1	TRBV28	TRBJ1-1	few	CAIRDRGRGGIKNTEAFF	TGTGCCATCAGGGACAGGGGGCGTGGGGGGATAAAGAACACTGAAGCTTTCTTT
NA	TRBV18	TRBJ2-7	NA	CASSPGTRTGDYEQYF	TGTGCCAGCTCACCCGGGACCCGGACGGGAGATTACGAGCAGTACTTC
NA	TRBV4-1	TRBJ2-7	NA	CASAEGEAYEQYF	TGCGCCAGCGCCGAAGGGGAGGCTTACGAGCAGTACTTC
NA	TRBV6-1	TRBJ2-1	NA	CASSEAPRISGLYNEQFF	TGTGCCAGCAGTGAAGCGCCGAGGATAAGCGGGCTCTACAATGAGCAGTTCTTC
NA	TRBV6-5	TRBJ1-2	few	CASSAGTPNYGYTF	TGTGCCAGCAGTGCCGGGACACCTAACTATGGCTACACCTTC
NA	TRBV7-9	TRBJ1-5	NA	CASSLGPGQPQHF	TGTGCCAGCAGCTTAGGCCCGGGACAGCCCCAGCATTTT
NA	TRBV29-1	TRBJ2-7	NA	CSVGRGGAPEGEQYF	TGCAGCGTTGGGAGGGGGGGGGCCCCGGAGGGCGAGCAGTACTTC
NA	TRBV14	TRBJ1-2	few	CASSQNRDTNYGYTF	TGTGCCAGCAGCCAAAACAGGGATACTAACTATGGCTACACCTTC
NA	TRBV6-5	TRBJ1-2	NA	CASSYLGDEDYGYTF	TGTGCCAGCAGTTACCTAGGAGATGAAGACTATGGCTACACCTTC
TRBD2	TRBV29-1	TRBJ2-1	NA	CSVGRLAGVSYNEQFF	TGCAGCGTTGGGCGACTAGCGGGAGTTTCCTACAATGAGCAGTTCTTC
NA	TRBV30	TRBJ1-1	NA	CAWRNSTVWSTEAFF	TGTGCCTGGAGAAACAGCACCGTCTGGTCTACTGAAGCTTTCTTT
NA	TRBV9	TRBJ2-5	NA	CASSVVRGGTQYF	TGTGCCAGCAGCGTAGTACGAGGGGGGACCCAGTACTTC
NA	TRBV6-5	TRBJ1-1	NA	CASSRLISNTEAFF	TGTGCCAGCAGCCGACTTATTTCTAACACTGAAGCTTTCTTT
NA	TRBV30	TRBJ1-1	NA	CAWSVGYRGRGTEAFF	TGTGCCTGGAGTGTAGGTTATAGAGGCCGGGGCACTGAAGCTTTCTTT
NA	TRBV4-1	TRBJ2-4	once	CASSQAGDGHIEDIQYF	TGCGCCAGCAGCCAAGCAGGAGATGGACATATAGAGGACATTCAGTACTTC